This T cell receptor beta chain came from a study of beta chain features in type 1 diabetes. This clone was detected only a few times. Expressed TCRB transcripts were sequenced after all isolated RNA was converted to cDNA. Some 3.6 million reads were obtained on average from naive, central memory and regulatory T cell samples. Sequencing was performed with immunoSEQ multiplex PCR; in TCRdb, only in-frame clones are kept and a portion is missing. Altogether roughly 140,000 clones are present, about 7% being singletons, with the ten largest covering about 1.4%. V lost 5 bases, J lost 4 bases, and 5 bases stayed unmatched. CDR3 length: 14 amino acids. CDR1 is MNHEY, CDR2 SMNVEV, per germline (reference sequence).

The source material was central memory CD4+ T cells from blood. The chain combines TRBV27 with TRBJ1-1, with 9 nucleotides matching TRBD1. The sequence was obtained from a woman under 40 in good health. This CDR3 is CASSPTTGGTEAFF. The CDR3 nucleotides are TGTGCCAGCAGTCCGACGACAGGGGGCACTGAAGCTTTCTTT.